Below, 15 T cell receptor beta chains from the same sample are listed, as sequenced in a study of Ad26.COV2.S vaccination and SARS-CoV-2 variants. Treatment given: 15 to 20 received Ad26.COV2.S at low or high dose, single or two shots; several received placebo; per-sample allocation not given. Sample collection was performed on day 63 after the first vaccine or placebo injection. The data were produced by immunoSEQ multiplex PCR, yet TCRdb's version contains in-frame clones alone and is incomplete. The sample carries over 300,000 clones, about four fifths recorded once. This specimen consisted of peripheral blood, obtained in a trial of Ad26.COV2.S vaccine versus placebo. Receptors originate from a person aged 18-65 years who received the Ad26.COV2.S COVID-19 vaccine or a placebo.

The chain has TRBV7-6 and TRBJ2-1; 10 bases match TRBD2. Looked up from germline, CDR1 is SGHVS and CDR2 is FNYEAQ. The CDR3 length is 15 residues. Trimming cost V 2 bases and J 4 bases; bases outside gene matches: 2. As DNA, the CDR3 is TGTGCCAGCAGCTTACTAGCGGGAGTTTACAATGAGCAGTTCTTC. Translation gives CASSLLAGVYNEQFF. Supplemented by reference TRBV7-6 and TRBJ2-1, the full variable domain reads GAGVSQSPRYKVTKRGQDVALRCDPISGHVSLYWYRQALGQGPEFLTYFNYEAQQDKSGLPNDRFSAERPEGSISTLTIQRTEQRDSAMYRCASSLLAGVYNEQFFGPGTRLTVL.

In nucleotides, the CDR3 is TGCAGTGCTAGTTACAGGGGTGAAGCTTTCTTT. Translating it yields CSASYRGEAFF. The chain carries TRBV20-1 and TRBJ1-1, with 7 bases aligning to TRBD1. Germline-derived CDR1 and CDR2 are DFQATT and SNEGSKA (reference sequence). With V trimmed by 3 bases and J by 7 bases, 2 bases remained unmatched. The CDR3 loop spans 11 amino acids.

The gene calls are TRBV7-9 and TRBJ2-7, with D possibly being TRBD2 (5 bases). Trimming took off 5 bases at V and 4 bases at J, with 12 bases between the two ends. The length of the CDR3 is 13 residues. Germline CDR1 SEHNR, CDR2 FQNEAQ (reference sequence). The CDR3 DNA reads TGTGCCAGCAGCCTTCCACTAGGTTACGAGCAGTACTTC. Amino acids: CASSLPLGYEQYF.

The V gene is TRBV5-4, the J gene TRBJ1-2, with D possibly matching TRBD1 (5 bases). CDR3 size: 16 residues. The V and J ends lost 1 base and 1 base respectively, with 14 bases between them. The germline V gene encodes CDR1 SGHNT and CDR2 YYREEE (reference sequence). The CDR3 DNA reads as TGTGCCAGCAGCTTGAGGTCAGGACAACATAACTATGGCTACACCTTC. It is translated as CASSLRSGQHNYGYTF.

The sample holds one count of this clone. The chain combines TRBV11-3 with TRBJ1-1; 7 bases match TRBD1. The J segment lost 0 bases and the V segment lost 5 bases, leaving 6 bases of the junction unmatched. The V gene's germline CDR1 is SGHNT and CDR2 YENEEA. This CDR3 is built from 15 residues. Here the CDR3 DNA reads TGTGCCAGCAGCCAGTACAGGGGAGTGAACACTGAAGCTTTCTTT. The encoded protein is CASSQYRGVNTEAFF.

The chain couples TRBV5-5 to TRBJ1-5; D possibly corresponds to TRBD1 (5 bases). The CDR3 runs 15 residues. Trimming took 5 bases from V and 3 from J, leaving 15 bases between them. Germline V CDR1 and CDR2: SGHKS, YYEKEE (reference sequence). The CDR3 DNA sequence: TGTGCCAGCAGTTTGTGGAGACAGAACAATCAGCCCCAGCATTTT. This encodes CASSLWRQNNQPQHF.

This chain connects TRBV9 to TRBJ2-7; maybe TRBD1 (6 bases). The CDR3 consists of 15 residues. The germline V and J ends were trimmed by 0 bases and 5 bases, with 15 bases remaining between them. The germline V gene encodes CDR1 SGDLS and CDR2 YYNGEE. The CDR3 region has the DNA TGTGCCAGCAGCGTAGGGTGGGACATGGCTCACGAGCAGTACTTC. Amino acids: CASSVGWDMAHEQYF.

The chain uses TRBV5-4 and TRBJ1-6; 8 bases map to TRBD1. This CDR3 region has 15 residues. J gave up 10 bases and V 4 bases, and 10 bases lay outside the gene matches. CDR1 and CDR2 from the germline V gene are SGHNT and YYREEE (reference sequence). Here the CDR3 reads CASSLMTGAGSPLHF. CDR3 sequence (DNA): TGTGCCAGCAGCCTTATGACAGGGGCTGGCTCACCCCTCCACTTT.

The genes are TRBV6-2 or TRBV6-3 and TRBJ1-2; possibly TRBD1 for D (6 bases). The ends were cut back, 5 bases at V and 5 bases at J, with 18 bases in the middle. CDR1 and CDR2 (germline): MNHEY, SVGEGT. This CDR3 region has 15 residues. DNA of the CDR3: TGTGCCAGCAGTGACGACCCCACCAGGGGATATGGCTACACCTTC. As protein: CASSDDPTRGYGYTF.

The chain carries TRBV12-3 or TRBV12-4 and TRBJ2-1; the D gene is possibly TRBD1 (5 bases). This CDR3 spans 12 amino acids. Trimming shortened V by 6 bases and J by 7 bases, and 10 bases separated the two germline ends. This chain's CDR3 is CASSLYRNEQFF. CDR3 DNA sequence: TGTGCCAGCAGCCTCTACAGGAATGAGCAGTTCTTC.

The rearrangement joins TRBV29-1 to TRBJ1-2, with unresolved D. The CDR3 sequence is 11 residues long. Trimming shortened V by 2 bases and J by 8 bases, and 9 bases separated the two germline ends. The germline CDR1 and CDR2 sequences are SQVTM and ANQGSEA. In DNA, the CDR3 is TGCAGCGTTGAAAACCCGGACGGCTACACCTTC. It yields the protein CSVENPDGYTF.

The J gene is TRBJ2-1, the V gene TRBV29-1, with unresolved D. The CDR3 has 14 amino acids. CDR1 and CDR2 from the germline V gene are SQVTM and ANQGSEA. V was clipped by 4 bases and J by 0 bases, with 10 bases between them. The chain's CDR3 is CSVGNRSSYNEQFF. The CDR3 coding sequence is TGCAGCGTTGGAAACCGGAGCTCCTACAATGAGCAGTTCTTC.

The J gene is TRBJ2-7, the V gene TRBV4-1; D possibly corresponds to TRBD2 (6 bases). CDR3 size: 15 residues. The germline V and J ends were trimmed by 4 bases and 3 bases, with 16 bases remaining between them. The germline gives CDR1 MGHRA, CDR2 YSYEKL. The CDR3 reads CASSRRESSDYEQYF. The DNA of the CDR3 is TGCGCCAGCAGCCGCCGGGAGAGCAGCGACTACGAGCAGTACTTC.

V and J are TRBV5-6 and TRBJ1-2; D remains ambiguous. The V end was cut by 1 base, the J end by 5 bases, with 12 bases between. Germline V gives CDR1 SGHDT, CDR2 YYEEEE. The CDR3 is 14 residues long. CDR3 region: CASSLFGVLYGYTF. CDR3 DNA: TGTGCCAGCAGCTTGTTCGGGGTTCTATATGGCTACACCTTC.

Here the CDR3 reads CASSSNRATNEKLFF. The CDR3 region has the DNA TGTGCCAGCAGTTCTAACAGGGCAACTAATGAAAAACTGTTTTTT. The rearrangement uses TRBV27 and TRBJ1-4; possibly TRBD1 for D (6 bases). Trimming cost V 4 bases and J 0 bases, with 9 bases left between them. CDR3 length: 15 amino acids. Germline loops: CDR1 MNHEY, CDR2 SMNVEV (reference sequence).